One T cell receptor beta chain is described in this entry. Amplified regions were TCR beta CDR3 sequences from RNA transcripts. HTBI primers were used for first-round RT-PCR of the TCR CDR3. One entry per CDR3 protein, called by TCRdb with MiXCR from the multiplex PCR reads. The data show roughly 710,000 distinct CDR3 sequences, with over 35% seen just once and around 31% held by the top ten. Germline loops: CDR1 MNHEY, CDR2 SVGAGI. With V trimmed by 0 bases and J by 3 bases, 9 bases remained unmatched. The CDR3 is 17 residues long. This sample was included in a study of T cells in Graves' hyperthyroidism and ophthalmopathy. Diagnosis rested on symptoms, serum thyroxine and TRAb, thyroid ultrasound, and orbital computed tomography. Isolation of PBMCs was performed on 9.5 to 10 ml fresh peripheral blood.

The receptor was isolated from a woman aged 40 to 55 with Graves' hyperthyroidism. V and J are TRBV6-5 and TRBJ2-7; 9 nucleotides match TRBD1. The sequenced sample was blood. The CDR3 protein is CASSYSMGQGPYYEQYF. DNA for the CDR3: TGTGCCAGCAGTTACTCGATGGGACAGGGTCCTTACTACGAGCAGTACTTC.